Listed below are T cell receptor beta chains from one sample, sequenced in a study of OX40 agonist ivuxolimab in advanced cancers. Data came from immunoSEQ multiplex PCR; TCRdb stores just in-frame clones and leaves some out. The data show tens of thousands of clones, approximately 86% seen once. The specimen was CD4+ or CD8+ T cells sorted from blood, collected in a trial of the OX40 agonist ivuxolimab. The receptors come from an adult with an advanced solid tumor such as melanoma, head and neck, liver or kidney cancer. CDR3s include the opening cysteine and the closing phenylalanine or tryptophan. The D gene is left open where the match is weak. Only part of the rows carry a size: once, few, many, or a class if the clone is expanded.

len	abundance	d_gene	v_gene	j_gene	CDR3nt	CDR3aa
13	.	.	TRBV11-2	TRBJ1-1	TGTGCCAGCAGCCGCGACAGGAACACTGAAGCTTTCTTT	CASSRDRNTEAFF
15	.	TRBD2	TRBV15	TRBJ2-3	TGTGCCACCAGCATACAACTAGCGGAGGGGGATACGCAGTATTTT	CATSIQLAEGDTQYF
19	.	.	TRBV27	TRBJ2-4	TGTGCCAGCAGTCGGGGGGCGCGGGGTACCGCAGGTGGCAAAAACATTCAGTACTTC	CASSRGARGTAGGKNIQYF
13	.	.	TRBV14	TRBJ2-1	TGTGCCAGCAGCCAAGATCTACTTGGGGAGCAGTTCTTC	CASSQDLLGEQFF
12	.	.	TRBV28	TRBJ2-7	TGTGCCAGCAGTCATCTTCCCTACGAGCAGTACTTC	CASSHLPYEQYF
16	.	TRBD1	TRBV28	TRBJ2-7	TGTGCCAGCAGTAAAACTTGGACAGGGGGAATCTACGAGCAGTACTTC	CASSKTWTGGIYEQYF
15	few	.	TRBV6-5	TRBJ2-1	TGTGCCAGCAGGCCCCTGACCTGGAGGAGCAATGAGCAGTTCTTC	CASRPLTWRSNEQFF
15	.	TRBD2	TRBV6-5	TRBJ2-7	TGTGCCAGCAGTGCACTAGCGGGGGCATCCTACGAGCAGTACTTC	CASSALAGASYEQYF
13	.	TRBD1	TRBV19	TRBJ1-1	TGTGCCAGCTCCGGGGACAGGGATACTGAAGCTTTCTTT	CASSGDRDTEAFF
13	.	.	TRBV28	TRBJ2-7	TGTGCCAGCGGGGGTGGGGGGCTCCGCGAGCAGTACTTC	CASGGGGLREQYF
15	.	TRBD2	TRBV7-3	TRBJ2-1	TGTGCCAGCAGCTCCGGACTAGCGGGATGGGGGGAGCAGTTCTTC	CASSSGLAGWGEQFF
15	.	.	TRBV6-5	TRBJ1-1	TGTGCCAGCAGTTACACCAGGACGGTCAACACTGAAGCTTTCTTT	CASSYTRTVNTEAFF
15	few	TRBD2	TRBV9	TRBJ2-1	TGTGCCAGCAACCCTTCTAGCGGGAGATCGGGAGAGCAGTTCTTC	CASNPSSGRSGEQFF
14	.	.	TRBV7-8	TRBJ2-7	TGTGCCAGCAGGCCGGGACGGACCCACTACGAGCAGTACTTC	CASRPGRTHYEQYF
17	.	.	TRBV10-3	TRBJ2-1	TGTGCCATCAGCAGAATTCGTAGCGGGACAGGCTACAATGAGCAGTTCTTC	CAISRIRSGTGYNEQFF
15	.	TRBD2	TRBV6-1	TRBJ2-1	TGTGCCAGCAGAGCCGGGACTAGCGGGACCTATGAGCAGTTCTTC	CASRAGTSGTYEQFF
13	.	TRBD1	TRBV6-5	TRBJ2-7	TGTGCCAGCGGCGACAGGGGGCAGATCGAGCAGTACTTC	CASGDRGQIEQYF
14	.	.	TRBV5-4	TRBJ1-3	TGTGCCAGCAGCTTGCAGGGAACTGGAAACACCATATATTTT	CASSLQGTGNTIYF
13	.	.	TRBV30	TRBJ1-5	TGTGCCTGGAACAGTGGGAGCAATCAGCCCCAGCATTTT	CAWNSGSNQPQHF
15	.	.	TRBV4-2	TRBJ1-3	TGTGCCAGCAGCCAAGTTTCTGTACCTGGAAACACCATATATTTT	CASSQVSVPGNTIYF
14	.	.	TRBV5-1	TRBJ2-3	TGCGCCAGCAGCTTCACTAGTGACACAGATACGCAGTATTTT	CASSFTSDTDTQYF
15	medium-sized	.	TRBV4-1	TRBJ1-1	TGCGCCAGCAGCCAATGGAGTGGGCTTGGCACTGAAGCTTTCTTT	CASSQWSGLGTEAFF
14	.	.	TRBV10-3	TRBJ1-5	TGTGCCATCAGTGATACAAGGGGAGGGCAGCCCCAGCATTTT	CAISDTRGGQPQHF
16	.	TRBD1	TRBV27	TRBJ2-1	TGTGCCAGCAGTCGGCCCGGGACAGGGTTCGCCAATGAGCAGTTCTTC	CASSRPGTGFANEQFF
13	.	TRBD2	TRBV7-2	TRBJ2-7	TGTGCCAGCAGCTCAACTAGCGGGAGAGGGCAGTACTTC	CASSSTSGRGQYF
13	.	.	TRBV7-8	TRBJ2-1	TGTGCCAGCAGCTTACCCAGGGTCAATGAGCAGTTCTTC	CASSLPRVNEQFF
14	.	.	TRBV27	TRBJ2-1	TGTGCCAGCAGCTTTCGGACCAACAGCGTGGAGCAGTTCTTC	CASSFRTNSVEQFF